This T cell receptor beta chain was identified during a study of blood T cell repertoires in COVID-19. Study information: Sources were T cells, B-cell-depleted T cells, or PBMCs; the material itself was cDNA or gDNA.

In the study's own analysis: Amplifying reference gene primers gave estimates of nucleated cell counts. Assay: immunoSEQ multiplex PCR; the TCRdb copy retains only in-frame clones and omits some. V and J calls and clone size are given by that table; D and trimming were obtained from the DNA. The profile shows around 380,000 clones, 80% to 90% of them singletons. Germline V CDR1 and CDR2: MNHEY, SMNVEV (reference sequence). This CDR3 contains 15 residues. Trimming removed 4 bases from V and 10 bases from J; junction bases left unmatched: 10. Enrolled through a virtual design, the participants were between roughly 18 and 100 years of age and came from fewer than 30 US areas.

The clonotype comes from a man in his thirties or forties who had recovered from COVID-19. The gene calls are TRBV27 and TRBJ1-2; 12 bases fit TRBD1. Sequenced input: PBMCs or T cells enriched from blood (not recorded which). The DNA for the CDR3 is TGTGCCAGCAGTTCCGGGACAGGGGGCGGCAAATCCTACACCTTC. This translates into CASSSGTGGGKSYTF.